A selection of T cell receptor beta chains follows, all from one sample in a study of T cells after somatic rescue of genetic block. TCRdb's table, derived via immunoSEQ multiplex PCR, lists solely in-frame clones and lacks some. The sample contains around 70,000 clones, about nine tenths of which appear only once. Source material: peripheral blood mononuclear cells (PBMCs). All receptors come from a man aged 35-49 years. Each CDR3 is given with its conserved first and last residue. Each record gives: clone size, V gene, J gene, D gene, CDR3 length, CDR3 DNA, CDR3 protein. D genes are given only for firm matches. Clone size appears in some rows only: once, few, many, or a class for an expanded clone.

>.|TRBV18|TRBJ1-2|TRBD1|14
TGTGCCAGCTCACTCGGGACAGGGGGCGACGGCTACACCTTC
CASSLGTGGDGYTF
>.|TRBV18|TRBJ2-1|.|14
TGTGCCAGCTCACTGGGACCTCCTCCCAATGAGCAGTTCTTC
CASSLGPPPNEQFF
>.|TRBV19|TRBJ2-7|TRBD1|12
TGTGCCAGTAGTACCGGACAGGGACCCTTGTACTTC
CASSTGQGPLYF
>once|TRBV4-2|TRBJ1-2|.|16
TGTGCCAGCAGCCAAGATTGGAGAGAAGCTAACTATGGCTACACCTTC
CASSQDWREANYGYTF
>.|TRBV19|TRBJ2-1|TRBD2|14
TGTGCCAGTAGTTGGACTAGCGGGGTCAATGAGCAGTTCTTC
CASSWTSGVNEQFF
>.|TRBV4-3|TRBJ2-7|TRBD1|15
TGCGCCAGCAGCCAAGACGGGACAGAACCCTACGAGCAGTACTTC
CASSQDGTEPYEQYF
>once|TRBV6-5|TRBJ2-7|.|15
TGTGCCAGCAGTTACGGTTCCATGTCGTCCTACGAGCAGTACTTC
CASSYGSMSSYEQYF
>once|TRBV7-6|TRBJ2-5|.|14
TGTGCCAGCAGCTTAGCGGGGGGCCAAGAGACCCAGTACTTC
CASSLAGGQETQYF
>.|TRBV30|TRBJ2-4|TRBD2|14
TGTGCCTGGAGCGGCGGGGGAGCCAAAAACATTCAGTACTTC
CAWSGGGAKNIQYF
>.|TRBV4-3|TRBJ2-1|TRBD2|16
TGCGCCAGCAGCCAAGCGAGGACTAGCCCTTACAATGAGCAGTTCTTC
CASSQARTSPYNEQFF
>.|TRBV19|TRBJ1-5|TRBD1|15
TGTGCCAGTAGGGAGACAGGGAGGAGCAATCAGCCCCAGCATTTT
CASRETGRSNQPQHF
>.|TRBV25-1|TRBJ1-2|.|17
TGTGCCAGCAGTGAGGCGTGGAGGCCGAGACAGCTTTATGGCTACACCTTC
CASSEAWRPRQLYGYTF
>.|TRBV15|TRBJ2-3|TRBD1|17
TGTGCCACCAGTCGAGCGATGACAGGGGGACGCACAGATACGCAGTATTTT
CATSRAMTGGRTDTQYF
>.|TRBV15|TRBJ2-1|TRBD2|16
TGTGCCACCAGCAGCTTAGCGGGGCCGACCTACAATGAGCAGTTCTTC
CATSSLAGPTYNEQFF
>.|TRBV5-6|TRBJ2-3|.|16
TGTGCCAGCAGCTTGGCGGTAGGGCCTCCCACAGATACGCAGTATTTT
CASSLAVGPPTDTQYF
>.|TRBV4-1|TRBJ1-1|TRBD1|16
TGCGCCAGCAGCCAAGAATACAGGGGGCTAATTGGGGAAGCTTTCTTT
CASSQEYRGLIGEAFF
>.|TRBV9|TRBJ2-1|.|13
TGTGCCAGCAGCGGAGCTGGGCGGAATGAGCAGTTCTTC
CASSGAGRNEQFF
>.|TRBV2|TRBJ2-2|TRBD2|16
TGTGCCAGCAGTGGACTAGCGGGAGGTCTAGTCGGGGAGCTGTTTTTT
CASSGLAGGLVGELFF
>.|TRBV7-2|TRBJ1-1|.|14
TGTGCCAGCAGCCCCGGACAGATGAACACTGAAGCTTTCTTT
CASSPGQMNTEAFF
>few|TRBV4-1|TRBJ2-5|TRBD2|19
TGCGCCAGCAGCCAAGATTTAGGACTAGCGGGATTTAGAGGAGAGACCCAGTACTTC
CASSQDLGLAGFRGETQYF
>.|TRBV30|TRBJ2-7|.|12
TGTGCCTGGAGTCCGACTAGACGGGAGCAGTACTTC
CAWSPTRREQYF
>.|TRBV6-6|TRBJ2-3|.|14
TGTGCCAGCAGTTACTTCCAGGGGTCAGATACGCAGTATTTT
CASSYFQGSDTQYF
>.|TRBV19|TRBJ2-5|.|13
TGTGCCAGTAGTATAAGTTTCCGGGAGACCCAGTACTTC
CASSISFRETQYF
>.|TRBV5-4|TRBJ2-7|.|13
TGTGCCAGCAGCTCCACCCTCAGCTACGAGCAGTACTTC
CASSSTLSYEQYF
>.|TRBV4-1|TRBJ1-2|.|15
TGCGCCAGCAGCCAAGGAGACATCCTTAACTATGGCTACACCTTC
CASSQGDILNYGYTF
>.|TRBV11-2|TRBJ1-6|.|15
TGTGCCAGCAGGCGTCCGGGGATCTATAATTCACCCCTCCACTTT
CASRRPGIYNSPLHF
>.|TRBV5-4|TRBJ2-5|TRBD2|16
TGTGCCAGCAGCTCCCGGACTAGCGGGGGAGCGGAGACCCAGTACTTC
CASSSRTSGGAETQYF
>.|TRBV5-1|TRBJ1-2|.|12
TGCGCCAGCGGGACTGGGGGGTATGGCTACACCTTC
CASGTGGYGYTF
>.|TRBV19|TRBJ2-1|TRBD1|17
TGTGCCAGTAGTGTGCCCCCCGGGACAGGGGGATACAATGAGCAGTTCTTC
CASSVPPGTGGYNEQFF
>.|TRBV20-1|TRBJ2-3|.|9
TGCAGCCTCCGGGATACGCAGTATTTT
CSLRDTQYF
>few|TRBV6-4|TRBJ2-3|.|14
TGTGCCAGCAGTGAGGAGGGGGCCGCAGATACGCAGTATTTT
CASSEEGAADTQYF
>.|TRBV29-1|TRBJ2-5|TRBD2|15
TGCAGCGTCCCCAAGGCCGGGGGGACTCAGGAGACCCAGTACTTC
CSVPKAGGTQETQYF
>.|TRBV27|TRBJ2-1|TRBD2|16
TGTGCCAGCAGCCCGCTTGGGACTAGCCCCAACAATGAGCAGTTCTTC
CASSPLGTSPNNEQFF
>.|TRBV19|TRBJ1-5|.|15
TGTGCCAGTAGTCCTGGGACATCAAGCAATCAGCCCCAGCATTTT
CASSPGTSSNQPQHF
>.|TRBV18|TRBJ1-1|.|13
TGTGCCAGCCTCGGGACATGGGGAACTGAAGCTTTCTTT
CASLGTWGTEAFF
>.|TRBV19|TRBJ1-2|.|12
TGTGCCAGTAGTATAACCTTCGATGGCTACACCTTC
CASSITFDGYTF
>.|TRBV5-1|TRBJ2-7|.|16
TGCGCCAGCAGCTGGACCGACAGTGCACCCTCCTACGAGCAGTACTTC
CASSWTDSAPSYEQYF
>.|TRBV7-2|TRBJ1-5|.|13
TGTGCCAGCAGCCTGGGGGGCTATCAGCCCCAGCATTTT
CASSLGGYQPQHF
>.|TRBV5-1|TRBJ1-2|TRBD1|15
TGCGCCAGCAGCTTGCAGACAGGGCAAAACTATGGCTACACCTTC
CASSLQTGQNYGYTF
>.|TRBV2|TRBJ1-5|TRBD1|14
TGTGCCAGCAGCCGACAGGGGGCGGTTCAGCCCCAGCATTTT
CASSRQGAVQPQHF
>.|TRBV5-1|TRBJ2-1|.|15
TGCGCCAGCAGCTTGGGACAGCCCCTTTACAATGAGCAGTTCTTC
CASSLGQPLYNEQFF
>.|TRBV7-6|TRBJ1-1|.|17
TGTGCCAGCAGCTTAGTCGGGGTAGGGGGAATGAACACTGAAGCTTTCTTT
CASSLVGVGGMNTEAFF
>.|TRBV30|TRBJ1-6|.|14
TGTGCCTGGAAGGTTGCCCACTATAATTCACCCCTCCACTTT
CAWKVAHYNSPLHF
>.|TRBV4-1|TRBJ2-7|.|16
TGCGCCAGCAGCCAAGATTCAGGTGGAGGAAAGGGTGAGCAGTACTTC
CASSQDSGGGKGEQYF
>few|TRBV6-5|TRBJ1-5|.|15
TGTGCCAGCAGCCCTGATAGGGGAGGTTGGCAGCCCCAGCATTTT
CASSPDRGGWQPQHF
>.|TRBV28|TRBJ2-3|.|12
TGTGCCAGCAACACGCCCACAGATACGCAGTATTTT
CASNTPTDTQYF
>.|TRBV6-5|TRBJ2-7|.|15
TGTGCCAGCAGTTACTCGAGGGGCCCCAAGTACGAGCAGTACTTC
CASSYSRGPKYEQYF
>.|TRBV7-8|TRBJ2-5|TRBD1|15
TGTGCCAGCAGCTCCGAGACAGGGCGGCAAGAGACCCAGTACTTC
CASSSETGRQETQYF
>.|TRBV7-8|TRBJ2-3|.|14
TGTGCCAGCAGCCCCTTGTGGAGCACAGATACGCAGTATTTT
CASSPLWSTDTQYF
>.|TRBV6-1|TRBJ2-7|TRBD1|12
TGTGCCACAGGACAGGGGGCCTACGAGCAGTACTTC
CATGQGAYEQYF
>.|TRBV19|TRBJ1-4|.|14
TGTGCCAGTAGTATAATTGGGGGCCGGGAAAAACTGTTTTTT
CASSIIGGREKLFF
>.|TRBV4-1|TRBJ1-1|.|15
TGCGCCAGCAGCCAAATGGGGGGTGGGGACACTGAAGCTTTCTTT
CASSQMGGGDTEAFF
>.|TRBV29-1|TRBJ1-2|.|9
TGCAGCGTTGATTATGGCTACACCTTC
CSVDYGYTF
>.|TRBV15|TRBJ2-7|TRBD1|14
TGTGCCAGTTCGGACAGGGTCCCCTCCTACGAGCAGTACTTC
CASSDRVPSYEQYF
>.|TRBV2|TRBJ2-7|.|13
TGTGCCAGCAGTGAAACGACAGCCCACGAGCAGTACTTC
CASSETTAHEQYF
>once|TRBV4-1|TRBJ1-1|TRBD1|17
TGCGCCAGCAGCCAAGTGCAACAGGGGGAGAGGAACACTGAAGCTTTCTTT
CASSQVQQGERNTEAFF
>.|TRBV4-1|TRBJ2-2|.|15
TGCGCCAGCAGCCTGGGACGGCAGAACACCGGGGAGCTGTTTTTT
CASSLGRQNTGELFF
>.|TRBV7-8|TRBJ1-5|.|16
TGTGCCAGCAGCCCGACCCGGACATTAAGCAATCAGCCCCAGCATTTT
CASSPTRTLSNQPQHF
>once|TRBV6-6|TRBJ1-4|.|15
TGTGCCAGCAGGGCCGGGGCTGCAACTAATGAAAAACTGTTTTTT
CASRAGAATNEKLFF